Listed here are 5 T cell receptor beta chains from one sample, sequenced in a study of vaccination effects on CD4 cells after COVID-19 (dated by TCRdb to between 2020 and 2023). Libraries came from the immunoSEQ multiplex PCR assay. TCRdb re-hosts the immuneACCESS table, in-frame sequences only. Its copies lack some clones; in the studies checked, an unresolved V gene accounts for under half of them, and the cause for the rest is not known. This sample comprises approximately 15,000 clones, over 70% of them detected only once. The top ten hold less than 20% of the sample. Antigen specificity for these receptors is unknown. In the ViraFEST assay, PBMC were stimulated with viral peptide pools, and TCR sequencing was then used to find antigen-specific CD4+ T cell clonotypes based on their expansion. After roughly 11 days of culture, CD4+ T cells were isolated with the EasySep CD4+ T cell isolation kit. Convalescent patients had PCR-confirmed SARS-CoV-2 infection between March and December 2020, before Alpha, Beta and Delta variants emerged in the United States. Each participant got two doses of an mRNA SARS-CoV-2 vaccine, either BNT162b2 or mRNA-1273.

The sequences come from CD4+ T cells from PBMCs cultured with SARS-CoV-2 spike peptides, collected after COVID-19 vaccination. The intended sense of this specimen's cell subset or site label: SARS-CoV-2 spike overlapping peptide pool stimulation. Source of these receptors: a human donor who had a prior SARS-CoV-2 infection.

The chain uses TRBV27 and TRBJ1-2, with TRBD1 matching over 8 bases. Germline V gene data show CDR1 as MNHEY and CDR2 as SMNVEV (reference sequence). CDR3 length equals 14 residues. The V gene end was trimmed by 4 bases and the J gene end by 5 bases; junction bases not matched to a gene: 6. The CDR3 sequence is CASSSQRTGYGYTF. The DNA for the CDR3 is TGTGCCAGCAGTTCCCAAAGGACAGGGTATGGCTACACCTTC.

This rearrangement joins TRBV5-6 to TRBJ2-7; D uncertain. Trimming removed 0 bases at V and 2 bases at J, with 15 bases between. Germline values: CDR1 SGHDT, CDR2 YYEEEE. The CDR3 runs to 16 residues. The CDR3 loop reads CASSLGPDRRAYEQYF. Written as DNA, the CDR3 is TGTGCCAGCAGCTTGGGGCCAGACCGAAGGGCCTACGAGCAGTACTTC.

The V call is TRBV2, the J call TRBJ2-4, with a weak D call TRBD1 (7 bases). This CDR3 contains 20 residues. V was shortened by 3 bases and J by 4 bases, with 28 bases between the two germline ends. Germline V gene sequence: CDR1 SNHLY, CDR2 FYNNEI. CDR3 sequence reads: CASSDTAGGLRYDLKNIQYF. The CDR3 DNA reads TGTGCCAGCAGTGACACAGCAGGGGGGTTGCGATACGACCTAAAAAACATTCAGTACTTC.

CDR3 sequence (DNA): TGTGCCAGCAGCCCAGGGGGGCTAGAAGAGACCCAGTACTTC. It encodes CASSPGGLEETQYF. V gene TRBV14 combines with J gene TRBJ2-5, with D possibly being TRBD1 (7 bases). Germline V gene data show CDR1 as SGHDN and CDR2 as FVKESK. The CDR3 is 14 amino acids. The V gene lost 4 bases and the J gene lost 3 bases, with 12 bases spanning the gap.

The chain has TRBV19 and TRBJ2-1; D not resolved. Germline V lookup: CDR1 LNHDA, CDR2 SQIVND (reference sequence). CDR3 length: 16 amino acids. The V end lost 1 base, the J end lost 7 bases, and 17 bases lay between the germline ends. CDR3 sequence reads: CASSIVVGSIGNEQFF. CDR3 coding DNA: TGTGCCAGTAGTATAGTCGTCGGTAGCATAGGGAATGAGCAGTTCTTC.